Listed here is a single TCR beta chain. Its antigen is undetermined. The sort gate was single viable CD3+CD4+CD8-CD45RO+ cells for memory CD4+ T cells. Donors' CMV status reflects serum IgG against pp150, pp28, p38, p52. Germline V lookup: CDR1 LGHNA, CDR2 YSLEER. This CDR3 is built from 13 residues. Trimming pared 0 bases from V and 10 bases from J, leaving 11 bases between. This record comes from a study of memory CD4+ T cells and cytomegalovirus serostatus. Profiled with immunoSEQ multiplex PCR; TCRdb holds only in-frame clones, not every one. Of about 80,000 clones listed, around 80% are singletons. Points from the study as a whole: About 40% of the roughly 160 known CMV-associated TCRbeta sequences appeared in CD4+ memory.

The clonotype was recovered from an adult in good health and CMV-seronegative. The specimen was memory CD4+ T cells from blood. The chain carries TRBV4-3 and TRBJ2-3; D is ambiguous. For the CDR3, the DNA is TGCGCCAGCAGCCAAGATTCCCCTGGTGCGCAGTATTTT. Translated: CASSQDSPGAQYF.